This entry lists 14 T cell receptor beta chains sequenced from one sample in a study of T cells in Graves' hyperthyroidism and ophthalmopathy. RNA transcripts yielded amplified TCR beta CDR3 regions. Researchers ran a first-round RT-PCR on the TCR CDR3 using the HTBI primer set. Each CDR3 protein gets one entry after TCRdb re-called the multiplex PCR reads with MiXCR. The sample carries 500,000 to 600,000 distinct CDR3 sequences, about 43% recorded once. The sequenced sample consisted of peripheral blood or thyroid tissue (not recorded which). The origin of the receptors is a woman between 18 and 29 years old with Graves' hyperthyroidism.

In nucleotides, the CDR3 is TGTGCCAGCAGTTCCCTAGCGGGACAGATCCAAGAGACCCAGTACTTC. Translating gives CASSSLAGQIQETQYF. The chain combines TRBV12-3 or TRBV12-4 with TRBJ2-5; the match to TRBD2 covers 9 bases. The V gene end was trimmed by 4 bases and the J gene end by 1 base; junction bases not matched to a gene: 7. CDR3 length equals 16 residues.

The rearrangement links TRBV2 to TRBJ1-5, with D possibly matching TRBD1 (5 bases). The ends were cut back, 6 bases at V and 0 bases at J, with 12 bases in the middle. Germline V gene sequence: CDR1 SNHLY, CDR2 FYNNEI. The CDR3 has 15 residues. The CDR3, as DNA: TGTGCCAGCAGCAAACAGGAATATAGCAATCAGCCCCAGCATTTT. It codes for CASSKQEYSNQPQHF.

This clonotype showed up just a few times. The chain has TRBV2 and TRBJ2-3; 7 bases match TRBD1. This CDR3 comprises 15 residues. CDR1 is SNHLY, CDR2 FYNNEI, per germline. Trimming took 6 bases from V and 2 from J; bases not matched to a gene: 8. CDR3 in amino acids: CASRLSGTVTDTQYF. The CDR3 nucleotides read TGTGCCAGCAGACTCTCCGGGACAGTCACAGATACGCAGTATTTT.

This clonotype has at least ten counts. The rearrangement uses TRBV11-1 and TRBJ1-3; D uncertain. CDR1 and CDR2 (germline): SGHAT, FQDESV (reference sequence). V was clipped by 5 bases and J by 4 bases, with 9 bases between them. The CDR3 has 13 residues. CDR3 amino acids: CASSPWIGNTIYF. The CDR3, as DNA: TGTGCCAGCAGCCCTTGGATAGGAAACACCATATATTTT.

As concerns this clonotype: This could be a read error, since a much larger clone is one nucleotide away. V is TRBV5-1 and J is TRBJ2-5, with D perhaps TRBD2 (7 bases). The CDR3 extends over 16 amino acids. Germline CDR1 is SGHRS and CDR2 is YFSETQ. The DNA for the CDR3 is TGTGCCAGCAGCTTAGATTGGAACCCAGGGGAGGGGACCCAGTACTTC. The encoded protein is CASSLDWNPGEGTQYF.

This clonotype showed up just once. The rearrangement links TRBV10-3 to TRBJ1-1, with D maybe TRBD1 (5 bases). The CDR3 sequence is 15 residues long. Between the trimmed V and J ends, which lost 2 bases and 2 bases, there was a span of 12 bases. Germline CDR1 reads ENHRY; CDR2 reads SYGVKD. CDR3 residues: CAISEDTRENTEAFF. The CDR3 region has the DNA TGTGCCATCAGTGAGGATACCAGGGAAAACACTGAAGCTTTCTTT.

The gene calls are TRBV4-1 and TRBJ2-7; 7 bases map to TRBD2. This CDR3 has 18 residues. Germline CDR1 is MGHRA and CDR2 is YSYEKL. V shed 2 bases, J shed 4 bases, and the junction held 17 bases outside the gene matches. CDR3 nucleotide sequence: TGCGCCAGCAGCCAAAGCCCCGGGGGGACGAAGATGGGGTACGAGCAGTACTTC. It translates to CASSQSPGGTKMGYEQYF.

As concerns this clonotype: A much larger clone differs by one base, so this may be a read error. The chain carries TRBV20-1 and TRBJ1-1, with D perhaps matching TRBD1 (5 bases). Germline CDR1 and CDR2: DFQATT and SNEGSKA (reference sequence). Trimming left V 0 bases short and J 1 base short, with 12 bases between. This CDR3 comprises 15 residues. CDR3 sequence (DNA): TGCAGTGCTAGAGATTCGGGACGGGCGAACACTGAAGCTTTCTTT. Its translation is CSARDSGRANTEAFF.

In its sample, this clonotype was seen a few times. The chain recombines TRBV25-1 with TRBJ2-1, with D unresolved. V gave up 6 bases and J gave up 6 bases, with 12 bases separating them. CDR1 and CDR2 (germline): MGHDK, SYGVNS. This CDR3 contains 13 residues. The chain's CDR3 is CASRPAGINEQFF. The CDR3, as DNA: TGTGCCAGCAGGCCGGCAGGAATCAATGAGCAGTTCTTC.

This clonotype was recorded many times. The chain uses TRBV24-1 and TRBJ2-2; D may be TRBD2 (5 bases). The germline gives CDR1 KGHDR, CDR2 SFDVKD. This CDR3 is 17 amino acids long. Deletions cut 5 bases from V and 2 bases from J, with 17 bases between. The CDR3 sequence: CATSAPFGILNTGELFF. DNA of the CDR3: TGTGCCACCAGTGCCCCCTTCGGGATACTAAACACCGGGGAGCTGTTTTTT.

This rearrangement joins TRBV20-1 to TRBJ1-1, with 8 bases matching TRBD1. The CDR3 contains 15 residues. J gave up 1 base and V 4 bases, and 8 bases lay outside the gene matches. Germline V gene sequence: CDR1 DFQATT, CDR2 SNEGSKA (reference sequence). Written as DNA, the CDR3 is TGCAGTGCTACCGACAGGGGTACGGCGAACACTGAAGCTTTCTTT. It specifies CSATDRGTANTEAFF.

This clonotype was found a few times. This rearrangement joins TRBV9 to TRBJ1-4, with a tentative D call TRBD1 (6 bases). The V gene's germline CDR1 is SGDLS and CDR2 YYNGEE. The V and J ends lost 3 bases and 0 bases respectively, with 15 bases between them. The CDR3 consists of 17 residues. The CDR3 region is CASSAGWDTATNEKLFF. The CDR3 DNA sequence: TGTGCCAGCAGCGCTGGTTGGGACACCGCAACTAATGAAAAACTGTTTTTT.

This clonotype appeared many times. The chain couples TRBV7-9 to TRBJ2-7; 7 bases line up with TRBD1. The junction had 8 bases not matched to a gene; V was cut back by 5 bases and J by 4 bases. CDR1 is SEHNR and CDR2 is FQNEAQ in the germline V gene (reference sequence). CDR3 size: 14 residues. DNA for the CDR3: TGTGCCAGCAGCAGATCCGGGACAGCTTACGAGCAGTACTTC. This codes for CASSRSGTAYEQYF.

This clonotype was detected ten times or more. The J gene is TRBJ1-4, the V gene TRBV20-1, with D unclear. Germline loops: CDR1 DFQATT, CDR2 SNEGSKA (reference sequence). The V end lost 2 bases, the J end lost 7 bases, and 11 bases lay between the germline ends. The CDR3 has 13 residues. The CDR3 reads CSARRKGSEKLFF. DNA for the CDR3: TGCAGTGCTAGAAGGAAAGGGTCTGAAAAACTGTTTTTT.